This T cell receptor (beta chain) was profiled in a study of graft-versus-host responses after intestinal transplantation. Germline CDR1 and CDR2: MNHEY and SMNVEV (reference sequence). V lost 5 bases to trimming and J lost 10 bases; unmatched junction nucleotides: 10. CDR3 size: 14 residues. The graft tissue was processed, and this released both intraepithelial and lamina propria lymphocytes. For this clone: Antigen specificity is unknown.

Sequenced by immunoSEQ multiplex PCR; TCRdb stores in-frame clones only, minus some. The data show 60,000 to 75,000 clones, with 89% seen just once and approximately 1.7% held by the top ten. The study's findings and limits: Early after transplant, HvG declines were associated with peak levels of circulating GvH clones.

The receptor's source is a human patient who received an intestinal transplant, so some T cells may come from the graft donor. The rearrangement uses TRBV27 and TRBJ1-5, with 8 bases lining up with TRBD1. Material: ileum tissue, obtained less than 400 days after transplant. The CDR3 sequence is CASSPFEDRVPQHF. The DNA of the CDR3 is TGTGCCAGCAGTCCCTTCGAGGACAGGGTCCCCCAGCATTTT.